These 4 T cell receptor beta chains came from one sample sequenced in a study of blood T cells in healthy people across ages (dated by TCRdb to 2015 to 2017). The library was built by means of 5' RACE. TCRdb shows the sequencer as Illumina HiSeq 2500. A second PCR of roughly 7 to 12 cycles was run with a J-beta primer mix and a sample-barcoded 5' primer. In-frame beta chains were kept once TCRdb had trimmed the public reads at Q25 with fastp and called clones with MiXCR. CDR3 protein duplicates are merged, each entry listing the most common genes and DNA. The sample table holds 760,000 or so distinct CDR3 sequences, of which approximately 25% were seen once. Jointly, the top ten make up 9% to 9.5% of the sample. This sample was also put to use in a study of T cells of mothers and their children.

The sequenced sample was blood. The origin of the receptors is a boy aged 5-17 years in good health.

This CDR3 is CASSLVTTTDTQYF. In DNA, the CDR3 is TGTGCCAGCAGCTTAGTAACCACCACAGATACGCAGTATTTT. V gene TRBV7-6 combines with J gene TRBJ2-3, with D unclear. Germline V gene lookup returns CDR1 SGHVS and CDR2 FNYEAQ. CDR3 length: 14 amino acids. V was pared by 1 base and J by 2 bases, with 7 bases between.

This clonotype was counted only a few times. The chain couples TRBV9 to TRBJ2-2; TRBD2 agrees at 7 bases. CDR1 and CDR2 from the germline V gene are SGDLS and YYNGEE. This CDR3 has 15 amino acids. V lost 0 bases and J lost 3; bases outside the gene matches: 2. The DNA for the CDR3 is TGTGCCAGCAGCGTAGGCGGGAGAGACACCGGGGAGCTGTTTTTT. This sequence encodes CASSVGGRDTGELFF.

This clonotype has more than one count but fewer than ten. This chain joins TRBV7-6 and TRBJ2-5; D unclear. This CDR3 is built from 13 residues. Trimming took off 1 base at V and 4 bases at J, with 7 bases between the two ends. Germline loops: CDR1 SGHVS, CDR2 FNYEAQ. The CDR3 here is CASSLVEPETQYF. The CDR3 DNA sequence: TGTGCCAGCAGCTTAGTGGAGCCAGAGACCCAGTACTTC.

This chain uses TRBV20-1 with TRBJ1-2, with D possibly matching TRBD1 (6 bases). CDR1 DFQATT and CDR2 SNEGSKA come from the germline V gene (reference sequence). This CDR3 spans 15 amino acids. Trimming removed 0 bases from V and 7 bases from J, with 18 bases in between. This chain's CDR3 is CSARDGAGQGGGYTF. In DNA, the CDR3 is TGCAGTGCTAGAGACGGAGCGGGACAAGGAGGTGGCTACACCTTC.